This T cell receptor beta chain comes out of a study of cytotoxic CD8 clonotypes in ibrutinib-treated CLL. Study in general: Patients attained some 24 partial and 2 complete responses; at median around 70 months, around 14 remained remitted while about twelve progressed. Productive templates averaged 255,043 per sample, and productive rearrangements 85,000 to 100,000.

Comments on this clone: The antigen is unknown.

TCRdb keeps only in-frame clones here, not all; method: immunoSEQ multiplex PCR. The profile shows some 92,000 clones, roughly 80% of them singletons. Study-wide findings and caveats: The public clonotypes identified were infrequent and showed contraction or stability on treatment.

This CDR3 has 15 amino acids. Germline CDR1 and CDR2: MNHEY and SMNVEV (reference sequence). V dropped 5 bases and J dropped 1; count of bases not matched to a gene: 7. The rearrangement links TRBV27 to TRBJ1-2; the match to TRBD1 covers 7 bases. This TCR came from a human donor with chronic lymphocytic leukemia. The sample in question was PBMCs, obtained after 24 months of ibrutinib treatment. The CDR3: CASSRNRQGNYGYTF. The DNA of the CDR3 is TGTGCCAGCAGTCGGAACAGACAGGGTAACTATGGCTACACCTTC.